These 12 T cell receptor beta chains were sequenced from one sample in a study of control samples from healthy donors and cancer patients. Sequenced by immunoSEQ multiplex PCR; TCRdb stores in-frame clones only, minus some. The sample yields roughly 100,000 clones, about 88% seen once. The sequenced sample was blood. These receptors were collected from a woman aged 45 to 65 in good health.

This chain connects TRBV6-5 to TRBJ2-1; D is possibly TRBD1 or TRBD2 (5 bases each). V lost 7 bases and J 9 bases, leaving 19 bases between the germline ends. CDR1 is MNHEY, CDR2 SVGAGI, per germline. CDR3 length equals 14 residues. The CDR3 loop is CASKPTRGPGEQFF. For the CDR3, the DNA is TGTGCCAGCAAACCAACTAGGGGCCCGGGTGAGCAGTTCTTC.

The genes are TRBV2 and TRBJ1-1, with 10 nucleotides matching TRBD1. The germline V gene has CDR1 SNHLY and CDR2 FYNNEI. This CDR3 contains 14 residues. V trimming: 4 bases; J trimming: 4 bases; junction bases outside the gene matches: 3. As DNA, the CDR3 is TGTGCCAGCAGTGCGGACAGGGGGAGCACTGAAGCTTTCTTT. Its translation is CASSADRGSTEAFF.

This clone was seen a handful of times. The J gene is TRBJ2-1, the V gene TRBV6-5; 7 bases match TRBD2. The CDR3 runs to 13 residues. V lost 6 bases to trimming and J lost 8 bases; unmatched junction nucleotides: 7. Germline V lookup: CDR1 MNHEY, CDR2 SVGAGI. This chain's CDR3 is CASRLGLVYEQFF. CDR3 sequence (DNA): TGTGCCAGCAGACTCGGACTAGTGTATGAGCAGTTCTTC.

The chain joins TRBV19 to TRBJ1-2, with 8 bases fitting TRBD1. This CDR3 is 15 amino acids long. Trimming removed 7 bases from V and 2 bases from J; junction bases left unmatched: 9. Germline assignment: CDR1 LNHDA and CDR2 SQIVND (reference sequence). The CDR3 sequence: CASNPPGGGNYGYTF. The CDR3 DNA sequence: TGTGCCAGTAACCCCCCAGGGGGCGGGAACTATGGCTACACCTTC. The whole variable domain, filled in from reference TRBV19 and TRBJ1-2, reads DGGITQSPKYLFRKEGQNVTLSCEQNLNHDAMYWYRQDPGQGLRLIYYSQIVNDFQKGDIAEGYSVSREKKESFPLTVTSAQKNPTAFYLCASNPPGGGNYGYTFGSGTRLTVV.

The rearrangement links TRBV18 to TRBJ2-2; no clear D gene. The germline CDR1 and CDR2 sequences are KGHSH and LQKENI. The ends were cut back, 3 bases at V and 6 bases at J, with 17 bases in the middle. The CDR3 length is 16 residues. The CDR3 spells CASSPSLPGYSGELFF. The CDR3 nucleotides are TGTGCCAGCTCACCCTCTTTACCTGGATATTCCGGGGAGCTGTTTTTT.

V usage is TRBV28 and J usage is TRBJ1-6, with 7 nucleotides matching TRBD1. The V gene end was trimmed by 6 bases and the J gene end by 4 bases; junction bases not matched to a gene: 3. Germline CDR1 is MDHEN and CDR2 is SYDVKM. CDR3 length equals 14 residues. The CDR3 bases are TGTGCCAGCAGGGGACAGTGGTATAATTCACCCCTCCACTTT. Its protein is CASRGQWYNSPLHF.

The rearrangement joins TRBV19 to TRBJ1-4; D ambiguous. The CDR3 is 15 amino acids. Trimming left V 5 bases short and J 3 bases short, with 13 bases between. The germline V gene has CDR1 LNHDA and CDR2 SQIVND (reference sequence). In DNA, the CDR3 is TGTGCCAGTAGTCCCGGGCTCGAATCTAATGAAAAACTGTTTTTT. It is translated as CASSPGLESNEKLFF.

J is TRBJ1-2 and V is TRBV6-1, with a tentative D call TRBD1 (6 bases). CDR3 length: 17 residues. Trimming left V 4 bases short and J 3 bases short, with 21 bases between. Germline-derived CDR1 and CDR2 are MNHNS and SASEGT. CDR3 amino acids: CASSGWQGSRRDYGYTF. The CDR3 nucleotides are TGTGCCAGCAGTGGCTGGCAGGGGAGTCGGAGAGACTATGGCTACACCTTC.

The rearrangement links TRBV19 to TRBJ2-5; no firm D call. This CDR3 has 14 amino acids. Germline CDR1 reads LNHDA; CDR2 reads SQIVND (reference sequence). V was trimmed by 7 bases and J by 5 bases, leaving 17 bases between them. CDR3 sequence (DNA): TGTGCCAGTAACGCTTGGATGGGTGAGGAGACCCAGTACTTC. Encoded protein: CASNAWMGEETQYF.

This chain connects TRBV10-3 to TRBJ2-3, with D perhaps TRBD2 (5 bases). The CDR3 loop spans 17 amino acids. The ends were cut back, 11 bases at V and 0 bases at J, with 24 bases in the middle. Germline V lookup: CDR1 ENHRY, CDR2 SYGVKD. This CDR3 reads CAARSGDQLSSTDTQYF. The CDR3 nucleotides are TGTGCCGCCAGAAGCGGCGACCAACTATCTAGCACAGATACGCAGTATTTT.

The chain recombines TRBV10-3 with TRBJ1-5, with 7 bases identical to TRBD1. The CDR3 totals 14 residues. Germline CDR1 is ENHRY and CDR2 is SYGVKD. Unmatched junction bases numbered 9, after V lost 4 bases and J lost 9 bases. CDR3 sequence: CAISASGGVGPQHF. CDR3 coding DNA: TGTGCCATCAGTGCATCAGGGGGAGTAGGGCCCCAGCATTTT.

In DNA, the CDR3 is TGTGCCAGCAGCTTTTCGCTGGAGACCCAGTACTTC. Translating it yields CASSFSLETQYF. The gene calls are TRBV7-9 and TRBJ2-5; D is unclear. Germline CDR1 and CDR2: SEHNR and FQNEAQ (reference sequence). V gave up 3 bases and J gave up 5 bases, with 7 bases separating them. CDR3 length equals 12 residues.